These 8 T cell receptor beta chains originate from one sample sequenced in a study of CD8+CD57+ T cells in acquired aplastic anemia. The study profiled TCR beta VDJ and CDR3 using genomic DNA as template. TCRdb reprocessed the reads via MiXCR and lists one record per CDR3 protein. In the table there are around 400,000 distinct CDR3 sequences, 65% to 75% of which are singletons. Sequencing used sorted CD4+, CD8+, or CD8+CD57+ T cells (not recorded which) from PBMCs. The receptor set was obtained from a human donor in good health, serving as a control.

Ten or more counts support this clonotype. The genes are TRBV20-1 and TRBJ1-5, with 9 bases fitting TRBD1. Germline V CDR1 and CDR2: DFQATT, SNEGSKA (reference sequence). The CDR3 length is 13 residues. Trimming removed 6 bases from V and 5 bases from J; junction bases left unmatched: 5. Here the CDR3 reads CSALDRGYQPQHF. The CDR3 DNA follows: TGCAGTGCCCTGGACAGGGGATATCAGCCCCAGCATTTT.

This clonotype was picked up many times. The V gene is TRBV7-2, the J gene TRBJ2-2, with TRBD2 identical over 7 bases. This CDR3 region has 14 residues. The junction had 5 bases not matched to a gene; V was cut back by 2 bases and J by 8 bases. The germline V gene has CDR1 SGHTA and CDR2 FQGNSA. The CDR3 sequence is CASSLRRGGGELFF. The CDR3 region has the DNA TGTGCCAGCAGCTTACGTCGGGGAGGGGGGGAGCTGTTTTTT.

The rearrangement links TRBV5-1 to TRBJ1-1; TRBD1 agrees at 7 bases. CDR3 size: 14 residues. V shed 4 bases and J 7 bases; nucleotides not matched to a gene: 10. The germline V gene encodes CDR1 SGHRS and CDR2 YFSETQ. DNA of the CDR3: TGCGCCAGCAGCCATGCCGACAGGGCAGATGAAGCTTTCTTT. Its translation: CASSHADRADEAFF.

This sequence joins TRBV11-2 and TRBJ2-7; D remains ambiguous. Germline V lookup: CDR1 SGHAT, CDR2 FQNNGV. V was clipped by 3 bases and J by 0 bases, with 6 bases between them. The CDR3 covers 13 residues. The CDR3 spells CASSFSPSYEQYF. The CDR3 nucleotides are TGTGCCAGCAGCTTTAGTCCCTCCTACGAGCAGTACTTC.

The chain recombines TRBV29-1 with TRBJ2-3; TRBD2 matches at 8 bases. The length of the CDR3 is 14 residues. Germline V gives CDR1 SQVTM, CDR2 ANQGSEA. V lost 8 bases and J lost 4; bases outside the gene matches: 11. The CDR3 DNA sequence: TGCAGCAGTGCTAGGACTAGCACCCCAGATACGCAGTATTTT. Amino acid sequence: CSSARTSTPDTQYF.

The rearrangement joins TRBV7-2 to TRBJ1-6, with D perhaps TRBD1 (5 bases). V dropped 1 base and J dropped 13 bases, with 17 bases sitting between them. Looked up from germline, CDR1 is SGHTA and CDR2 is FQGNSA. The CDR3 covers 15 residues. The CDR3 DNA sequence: TGTGCCAGCAGCTTAGGCAGGGCCTCGCCCCCCCCCCTCCACTTT. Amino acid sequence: CASSLGRASPPPLHF.

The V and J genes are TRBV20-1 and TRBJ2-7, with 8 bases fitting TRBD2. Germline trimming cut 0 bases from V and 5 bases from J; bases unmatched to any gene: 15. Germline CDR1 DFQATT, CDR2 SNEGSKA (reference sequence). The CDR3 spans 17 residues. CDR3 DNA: TGCAGTGCTAGAGATCCAGGTCCAGGACTAGCCGTCCACGAGCAGTACTTC. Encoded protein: CSARDPGPGLAVHEQYF.

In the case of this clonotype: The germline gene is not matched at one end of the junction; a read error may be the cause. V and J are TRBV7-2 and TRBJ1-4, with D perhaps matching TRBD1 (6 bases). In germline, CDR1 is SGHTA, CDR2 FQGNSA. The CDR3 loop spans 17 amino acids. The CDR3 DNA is TGTGCCAGCAGCCCTCGGTACAGGGCGGCAACTGATGAAAAACTGTTTTTT. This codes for CASSPRYRAATDEKLFF.